Following are 10 T cell receptor beta chains from one sample sequenced in a study of cytomegalovirus exposure and HLA in healthy donors. Clones were read by immunoSEQ multiplex PCR, and TCRdb kept only the in-frame ones, dropping some. The sample includes roughly 73,000 clones, approximately 95% seen only once; the top ten take approximately 1.5%. Sample: PBMCs. These TCRs come from a man aged 18 to 30 in good health and CMV-seropositive.

This clone was counted a single time. The V gene is TRBV5-1, the J gene TRBJ2-7; D is unclear. The V end was cut by 4 bases, the J end by 3 bases, with 14 bases between. The CDR3 totals 14 residues. Germline CDR1 reads SGHRS; CDR2 reads YFSETQ. DNA of the CDR3: TGCGCCAGCAGCCTAAGGTCGGGTTACTACGAGCAGTACTTC. Its translation: CASSLRSGYYEQYF.

V and J are TRBV29-1 and TRBJ1-2; TRBD1 is a possible D gene (5 bases). V lost 0 bases, J lost 7 bases, and 18 bases lay in between. CDR3 size: 15 residues. CDR1 and CDR2 from the germline V gene are SQVTM and ANQGSEA. The CDR3 DNA sequence: TGCAGCGTTGAAGACTTGGGGCAGGATCGAGGTGGCTACACCTTC. As protein: CSVEDLGQDRGGYTF.

This sequence joins TRBV6-6 and TRBJ1-1, with 8 bases matching TRBD1. V dropped 0 bases and J dropped 2; count of bases not matched to a gene: 2. CDR3 length: 15 amino acids. Germline V CDR1 and CDR2: MNHNY, SVGAGI (reference sequence). In DNA, the CDR3 is TGTGCCAGCAGTTACTCGGACAGGGAAAACACTGAAGCTTTCTTT. Its translation is CASSYSDRENTEAFF.

The chain has TRBV28 and TRBJ1-5; weak D call: TRBD1 (6 bases). The CDR3 consists of 14 residues. Germline V gives CDR1 MDHEN, CDR2 SYDVKM. V was clipped by 4 bases and J by 2 bases, with 9 bases between them. This chain's CDR3 is CASSWGLGNQPQHF. CDR3 bases: TGTGCCAGCAGTTGGGGGCTGGGCAATCAGCCCCAGCATTTT. The full variable domain, rest sourced from reference TRBV28 and TRBJ1-5, is DVKVTQSSRYLVKRTGEKVFLECVQDMDHENMFWYRQDPGLGLRLIYFSYDVKMKEKGDIPEGYSVSREKKERFSLILESASTNQTSMYLCASSWGLGNQPQHFGDGTRLSIL.

This clone has a single count. The chain combines TRBV5-1 with TRBJ2-7; 12 nucleotides agree with TRBD2. Germline assignment: CDR1 SGHRS and CDR2 YFSETQ. The CDR3 covers 16 residues. J lost 7 bases, V lost 3 bases, and 11 bases had no gene match. In DNA form, the CDR3 reads TGCGCCAGCAGCTACGGACTAGCGGGGACCACGGGGGAGCAGTACTTC. Protein sequence: CASSYGLAGTTGEQYF.

The chain combines TRBV9 with TRBJ2-2; no definite D call. The CDR3 is 14 residues long. The germline V and J ends were trimmed by 0 bases and 5 bases, with 8 bases remaining between them. CDR1 and CDR2 from the germline V gene are SGDLS and YYNGEE. The CDR3 spells CASSVEHGTGELFF. The CDR3 DNA reads TGTGCCAGCAGCGTAGAGCACGGGACCGGGGAGCTGTTTTTT.

The V and J genes are TRBV2 and TRBJ1-1; a possible D gene is TRBD1 (6 bases). V gave up 8 bases and J gave up 6 bases, with 22 bases separating them. CDR3 size: 15 residues. Germline-derived CDR1 and CDR2 are SNHLY and FYNNEI. CDR3 nucleotide sequence: TGTGCCAGCGGAACCTGGACAGACGAGTCCTCTGAAGCTTTCTTT. Amino acid sequence: CASGTWTDESSEAFF. Drawing the rest from reference TRBV2 and TRBJ1-1, the complete variable domain is EPEVTQTPSHQVTQMGQEVILRCVPISNHLYFYWYRQILGQKVEFLVSFYNNEISEKSEIFDDQFSVERPDGSNFTLKIRSTKLEDSAMYFCASGTWTDESSEAFFGQGTRLTVV.

J is TRBJ1-4 and V is TRBV2; D unresolved. This CDR3 region has 14 residues. Trimming shortened V by 3 bases and J by 9 bases, and 14 bases separated the two germline ends. Germline CDR1 reads SNHLY; CDR2 reads FYNNEI. CDR3 loop: CASSEAAEFKKLFF. CDR3 sequence (DNA): TGTGCCAGCAGTGAGGCGGCGGAGTTTAAAAAACTGTTTTTT.

The V gene is TRBV6-5, the J gene TRBJ2-3; D gene unclear. The length of the CDR3 is 12 residues. The ends were cut back, 7 bases at V and 6 bases at J, with 11 bases in the middle. Per the germline V gene, CDR1 is MNHEY and CDR2 is SVGAGI. The CDR3 reads CASIAPGDTQYF. CDR3 DNA: TGTGCCAGCATCGCTCCGGGTGATACGCAGTATTTT.

This sequence joins TRBV7-8 and TRBJ2-5; 7 bases are shared with TRBD2. CDR1 is SGHVS, CDR2 FQNEAQ, per germline. The ends lost 1 base at V and 2 bases at J; junction bases unmatched: 4. This CDR3 has 15 residues. The CDR3 DNA is TGTGCCAGCAGCTTAGGACATAGCGGGCAAGAGACCCAGTACTTC. Translation: CASSLGHSGQETQYF.